This T cell receptor (beta chain) was captured by sequencing in a study of blood T cell repertoires in COVID-19. Study context: There were acute and convalescent COVID-19 samples, and they came from the United States, Italy and Spain.

The CDR3 is 19 residues long. In germline, CDR1 is SGHRS, CDR2 YFSETQ. The ends lost 2 bases at V and 6 bases at J; junction bases unmatched: 14. Repertoires were generated with immunoSEQ multiplex PCR, while TCRdb's copy carries only in-frame clones and drops some. The repertoire holds approximately 28,000 clones, with around 72% as singletons. Sequencing was carried out using peripheral blood. The chain joins TRBV5-1 to TRBJ2-2; 12 bases agree with TRBD2. The receptor was isolated from a boy between 2 and 10 years old with active or convalescent COVID-19. DNA of the CDR3: TGCGCCAGCAGCTTCCTACTAGCGGGAGGATCGGGTTCTTCCGGGGAGCTGTTTTTT. This codes for CASSFLLAGGSGSSGELFF.